The present entry profiles one TCR beta chain with its context. Only in-frame clones appear in the TCRdb table, and some are missing; sequencing was by immunoSEQ multiplex PCR. The data show roughly 130,000 clones, 80% to 95% seen once. These data originate in a study of control samples from healthy donors and cancer patients. The germline CDR1 and CDR2 sequences are SGHRS and YFSETQ. This CDR3 comprises 18 residues. The ends lost 1 base at V and 4 bases at J; junction bases unmatched: 9. The sample taken for sequencing was blood. The receptor was isolated from a man younger than 35 in good health. The chain links TRBV5-1 to TRBJ2-5; TRBD2 matches 14 bases. The CDR3 DNA is TGCGCCAGCAGCTTGATACCGGGACTAGCGGGAGAGGGAGAGACCCAGTACTTC. It codes for CASSLIPGLAGEGETQYF.